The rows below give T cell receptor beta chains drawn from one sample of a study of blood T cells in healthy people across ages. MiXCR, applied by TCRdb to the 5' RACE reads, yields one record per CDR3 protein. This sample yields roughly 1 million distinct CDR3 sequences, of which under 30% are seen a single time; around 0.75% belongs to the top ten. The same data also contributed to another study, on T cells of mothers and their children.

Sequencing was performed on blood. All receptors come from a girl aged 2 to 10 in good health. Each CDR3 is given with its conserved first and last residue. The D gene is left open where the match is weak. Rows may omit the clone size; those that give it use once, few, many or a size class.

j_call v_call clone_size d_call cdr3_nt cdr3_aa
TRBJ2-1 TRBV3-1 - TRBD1 TGTGCCAGCAGCCTGGGGACAGAGCGGAATGAGCAGTTCTTC CASSLGTERNEQFF
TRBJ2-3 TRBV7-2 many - TGTGCCAGCAGCCTTCCCTTCTACAGGGATAATAGGACGCAGTATTTT CASSLPFYRDNRTQYF
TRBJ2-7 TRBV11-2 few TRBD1 TGTGCCAGCAGCCGGGACAGGGGGATCCACGAGCAGTACTTC CASSRDRGIHEQYF
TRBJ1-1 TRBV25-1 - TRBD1 TGTGCCAGTAGCAGGGGGGCACTAAACACTGAAGCTTTCTTT CASSRGALNTEAFF
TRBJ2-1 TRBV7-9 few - TGTGCCAGCAGCTTAGGATCTTTATATGAGCAGTTCTTC CASSLGSLYEQFF
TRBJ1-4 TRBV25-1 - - TGTGCCAGCAGTGAAACAGGGATCGAAACTAATGAAAAACTGTTTTTT CASSETGIETNEKLFF
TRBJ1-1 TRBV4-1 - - TGCGCCAGCAGCGATACAGGGAACACTGAAGCTTTCTTT CASSDTGNTEAFF
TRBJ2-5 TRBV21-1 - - TGTGCCAGCCGGCGCCGGAGGAGAGAACTAGGAGAGACCCAGTACTTC CASRRRRRELGETQYF
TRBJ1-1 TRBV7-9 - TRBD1 TGTGCCAGCAGCTCAAGTAAACAGGGGGTAGGTGAAGCTTTCTTT CASSSSKQGVGEAFF
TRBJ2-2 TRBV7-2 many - TGTGCCAGCAGCTTAGGGGTCGGGGAGCTGTTTTTT CASSLGVGELFF
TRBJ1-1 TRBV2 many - TGTGCCAGCAGTGAAACCGGGAACACTGAAGCTTTCTTT CASSETGNTEAFF
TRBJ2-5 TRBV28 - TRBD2 TGTGCCAGCAGTTCAAACCACGGACTAGGTTGGTTCTTC CASSSNHGLGWFF
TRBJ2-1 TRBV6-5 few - TGTGCCAGCAGTTCAACCTCCGGGACGGTCGGTAACAATGAGCAGTTCTTC CASSSTSGTVGNNEQFF
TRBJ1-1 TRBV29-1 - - TGCAGCGTTGAGGGGGGGGTTCATCACACTGAAGCTTTCTTT CSVEGGVHHTEAFF
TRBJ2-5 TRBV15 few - TGTGCCACCAGCAGGGACTATATCCAAGAGACCCAGTACTTC CATSRDYIQETQYF
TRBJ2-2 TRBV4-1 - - TGCGCCAGCAGCCCGACCCCCGACACGGCCACCGGGGAGCTGTTTTTT CASSPTPDTATGELFF
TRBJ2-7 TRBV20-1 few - TGCAGTGCTAGAGACCACAAAGGACAGATACTCGAGCAGTACTTC CSARDHKGQILEQYF
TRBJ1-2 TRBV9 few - TGTGCCAGCAGCGTGCCGGGCCTTGACGGCTACACCTTC CASSVPGLDGYTF
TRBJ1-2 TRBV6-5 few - TGTGCCAGCACAGGGAATGGCTACACCTTC CASTGNGYTF
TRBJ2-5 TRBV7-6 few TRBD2 TGTGCCAGCAGCTCCCGGGGACTAGACCGGACCCAGTACTTC CASSSRGLDRTQYF
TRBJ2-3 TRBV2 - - TGTGCCAGCAGTGAATGGACGGTGGGAGACAAAAGGCTGGTCTTT CASSEWTVGDKRLVF
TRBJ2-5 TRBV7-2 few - TGTGCCAGCAGCTACCAACAAGAGACCCAGTACTTC CASSYQQETQYF
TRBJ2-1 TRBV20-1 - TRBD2 TGCAGTGCTAGAGGGGGACTAGCGGGAGGGCCAAGTGACAATGAGCAGCTCTTC CSARGGLAGGPSDNEQLF
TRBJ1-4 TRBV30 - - TGTGCCTCCCCTAGAGACCTGACTTTTGAAAAACTGTTTTTT CASPRDLTFEKLFF
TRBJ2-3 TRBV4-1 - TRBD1 TGCGCCAGCAGCCTGGGGACAGGGGCGGCAGATACGCAGTATTTT CASSLGTGAADTQYF
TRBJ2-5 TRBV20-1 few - TGCAGTGCTAGAGGCGACACGACGCTCCAAGAGACCCAGTACTTC CSARGDTTLQETQYF
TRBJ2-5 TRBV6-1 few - TGTGCCAGCGGGATAGCTTCCGCCACCCAAGAGACCCAGTACTTC CASGIASATQETQYF
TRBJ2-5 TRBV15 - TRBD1 TGTGCCACCGACGACAGGGGTAGCGCGGAGACCCAGTACTTC CATDDRGSAETQYF
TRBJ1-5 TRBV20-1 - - TGCAGTGCGGAGACAGGCTTACAGCCCCAGCATTTT CSAETGLQPQHF
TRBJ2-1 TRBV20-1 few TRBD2 TGCAGTGCTAGAGCCTATTCCCCGGGACTAGCGTCGTTGGGTGAGCAGTTCTTC CSARAYSPGLASLGEQFF
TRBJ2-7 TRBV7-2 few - TGTGCCAGCAGCTTAGAGGAGAGGGGGGTCAGCGAGCAGTACTTC CASSLEERGVSEQYF
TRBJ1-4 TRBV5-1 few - TGCGCCAGCAGCCCTGGTGAGGGGCTTGAAAAACTGTTTTTT CASSPGEGLEKLFF
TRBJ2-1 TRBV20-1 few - TGCAGTGCTAGAGAGACAGTTTTGAATGAGCAGTTCTTC CSARETVLNEQFF
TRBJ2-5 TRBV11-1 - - TGTGCCAGCACCCTACAGGGACTACAAGAGACCCAGTACTTC CASTLQGLQETQYF
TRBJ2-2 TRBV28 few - TGTGCCAGCAGTTCCCCCCGTTCGGCTGCGAACACCGGGGAGCTGTTTTTT CASSSPRSAANTGELFF
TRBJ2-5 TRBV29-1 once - TGCAGCGTTCAAACCAGCGGCCGAGAGACCCAGTACTTC CSVQTSGRETQYF
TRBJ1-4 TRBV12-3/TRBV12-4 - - TGTGCCAGCAGTTGGCTTATCGGGGGGCGGAAAAATGAAAAACTGTTTTTT CASSWLIGGRKNEKLFF
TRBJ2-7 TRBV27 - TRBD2 TGTGCCAGCAGCCCGATAGCGGGACACTACGAGCAGTACTTC CASSPIAGHYEQYF
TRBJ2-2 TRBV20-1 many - TGCAGTGCTAGAGATTCTCGAGCGGGTCTCACCGGGGAGCTGTTTTTT CSARDSRAGLTGELFF
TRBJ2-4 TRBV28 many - TGTGCCAGCAGCCTTGACAGTCCAGGAGACATTCAGTACTTC CASSLDSPGDIQYF
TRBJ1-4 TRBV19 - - TGTGCCACATCGGAACAGGACTGGAATGAAAAACTGTTTTTT CATSEQDWNEKLFF
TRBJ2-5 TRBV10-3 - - TGTGCTTCTAAGACCGAAGAGACCCAGCACTTC CASKTEETQHF
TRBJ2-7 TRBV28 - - TGTGCCAGCAGTTTAAACAGGGTGCCCTACGAGCAGTACTTC CASSLNRVPYEQYF
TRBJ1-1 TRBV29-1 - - TGCAGCGTTAGGGCGGGTTTGGTGAACACTGAAGCTTTCTTT CSVRAGLVNTEAFF
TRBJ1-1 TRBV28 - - TGTGCCAGCAGCCGTCCGAAGGAGATGAACACTGAAGCTTTCTTT CASSRPKEMNTEAFF
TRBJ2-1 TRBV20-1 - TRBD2 TGCAGTGCCATCAGCGGGGGGGACCACAATGAGCAGTTCTTC CSAISGGDHNEQFF
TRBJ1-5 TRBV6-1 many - TGTGCCAGCAGTGAGTATAGCAATCAGCCCCAGCATTTT CASSEYSNQPQHF
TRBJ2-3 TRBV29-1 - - TGCAGCGTTATAGAGGCGGCAGATACGCAGTATTTT CSVIEAADTQYF
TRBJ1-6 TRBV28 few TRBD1 TGTGCCAGCACGGGGGGACAGGGATCGTGGCCCCTCCACTTT CASTGGQGSWPLHF
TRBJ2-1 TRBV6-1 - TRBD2 TGTGCCAGCAGTGTAACGGCGGGAGTGGGTGAGCAGTTCTTC CASSVTAGVGEQFF